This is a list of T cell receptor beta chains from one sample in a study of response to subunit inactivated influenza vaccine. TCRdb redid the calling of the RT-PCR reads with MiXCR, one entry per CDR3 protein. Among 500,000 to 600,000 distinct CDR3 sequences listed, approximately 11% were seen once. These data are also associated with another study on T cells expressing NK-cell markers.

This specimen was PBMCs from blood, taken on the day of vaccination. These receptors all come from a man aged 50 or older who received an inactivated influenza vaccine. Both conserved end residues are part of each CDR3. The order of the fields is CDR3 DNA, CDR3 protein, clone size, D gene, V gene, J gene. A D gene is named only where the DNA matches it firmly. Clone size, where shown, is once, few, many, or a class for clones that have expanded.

cdr3_nt: TGTGCCACTCGGACTAGTAGCACAGATACGCAGTATTTT; cdr3_aa: CATRTSSTDTQYF; clone_size: few; d_call: TRBD2; v_call: TRBV24-1; j_call: TRBJ2-3
cdr3_nt: TGTGCCAGCAGCGTAGAAGTGGGAGTAGGGTACGAGCAGTACTTC; cdr3_aa: CASSVEVGVGYEQYF; clone_size: many; d_call: NA; v_call: TRBV9; j_call: TRBJ2-7
cdr3_nt: TGTGCCAGCAGCTCCCCCACCCAAAACATTCAGTACTTC; cdr3_aa: CASSSPTQNIQYF; clone_size: many; d_call: NA; v_call: TRBV4-2; j_call: TRBJ2-4
cdr3_nt: TGTGCCAGCAGTTTGAGTGACCTAGCCTACGAGCAGTACTTC; cdr3_aa: CASSLSDLAYEQYF; clone_size: few; d_call: NA; v_call: TRBV28; j_call: TRBJ2-7
cdr3_nt: TGTGCCAGCAGCCAAGTGGGAGCGGGGGAGACCCAGTACTTC; cdr3_aa: CASSQVGAGETQYF; clone_size: few; d_call: TRBD2; v_call: TRBV4-2; j_call: TRBJ2-5
cdr3_nt: TGTGCCAGCAGCTTACTAGGGCTTGAAGCTTTCTTT; cdr3_aa: CASSLLGLEAFF; clone_size: NA; d_call: NA; v_call: TRBV7-9; j_call: TRBJ1-1
cdr3_nt: TGTGCCAGCAGCCCTCATTTGGAGACAGATACGCAGTATTTT; cdr3_aa: CASSPHLETDTQYF; clone_size: few; d_call: NA; v_call: TRBV9; j_call: TRBJ2-3
cdr3_nt: TGTGCCAGCAGCTTACGACCGGCGCAGCAGTACTTC; cdr3_aa: CASSLRPAQQYF; clone_size: NA; d_call: NA; v_call: TRBV7-2; j_call: TRBJ2-7
cdr3_nt: TGTGCCAGCAGTTTATCTGCAGGGGATTTGACCCAGTACTTC; cdr3_aa: CASSLSAGDLTQYF; clone_size: many; d_call: NA; v_call: TRBV12-3/TRBV12-4; j_call: TRBJ2-5
cdr3_nt: TGCAGTGCTAGAGAAACAGCGACTTATGGCTACACCTTC; cdr3_aa: CSARETATYGYTF; clone_size: NA; d_call: NA; v_call: TRBV20-1; j_call: TRBJ1-2
cdr3_nt: TGCAGCGTTGAAGGCGACAGGGTGTGGGAGACCCAGTACTTC; cdr3_aa: CSVEGDRVWETQYF; clone_size: few; d_call: TRBD1; v_call: TRBV29-1; j_call: TRBJ2-5
cdr3_nt: TGTGCCAGCAGCTGGGCAGACAGCTATAACACTGAAGCTTTCTTT; cdr3_aa: CASSWADSYNTEAFF; clone_size: few; d_call: NA; v_call: TRBV5-5; j_call: TRBJ1-1
cdr3_nt: TGCGCCAGCAGCCAAGATAAGGGGATTTTGACCCAGTACTTC; cdr3_aa: CASSQDKGILTQYF; clone_size: NA; d_call: NA; v_call: TRBV4-3; j_call: TRBJ2-5
cdr3_nt: TGTGCCAGCAGTCCGCTCAGCGCGGGAGTAGGAGATACGCAGTATTTT; cdr3_aa: CASSPLSAGVGDTQYF; clone_size: few; d_call: TRBD2; v_call: TRBV12-3/TRBV12-4; j_call: TRBJ2-3
cdr3_nt: TGTGCCAGCAGGGCCCTTTCAGGGTACGAGCAGTACTTC; cdr3_aa: CASRALSGYEQYF; clone_size: NA; d_call: NA; v_call: TRBV6-1; j_call: TRBJ2-7
cdr3_nt: TGCGCCAGCAGCCAAGATGTTTCTAGCGGGAGAATAAGGGAGCAGTACTTC; cdr3_aa: CASSQDVSSGRIREQYF; clone_size: few; d_call: TRBD2; v_call: TRBV4-3; j_call: TRBJ2-7
cdr3_nt: TGTGCCAGCAGTTTCGCAGGGGGTAATTCACCCCTCCACTTT; cdr3_aa: CASSFAGGNSPLHF; clone_size: many; d_call: TRBD1; v_call: TRBV12-3/TRBV12-4; j_call: TRBJ1-6
cdr3_nt: TGTGCCAGCAGCTTATCAGGGGCCTACGAGCAGTACTTC; cdr3_aa: CASSLSGAYEQYF; clone_size: many; d_call: NA; v_call: TRBV7-2; j_call: TRBJ2-7
cdr3_nt: TGTGCCAGCAGCTCAGGGGCTTATGAGCAGTTCTTC; cdr3_aa: CASSSGAYEQFF; clone_size: NA; d_call: NA; v_call: TRBV9; j_call: TRBJ2-1
cdr3_nt: TGTGCCAGCAGCGTTAACCCGGGACTCACAGATACGCAGTATTTT; cdr3_aa: CASSVNPGLTDTQYF; clone_size: few; d_call: NA; v_call: TRBV9; j_call: TRBJ2-3
cdr3_nt: TGTGCCATCAGTGGAACAGGGGCTGGTGGGGCCAACGTCCTGACTTTC; cdr3_aa: CAISGTGAGGANVLTF; clone_size: NA; d_call: TRBD1; v_call: TRBV10-3; j_call: TRBJ2-6
cdr3_nt: TGTGCCAGCAGCCAAGCTAGACTCAGGGGGCAGTTCTTC; cdr3_aa: CASSQARLRGQFF; clone_size: few; d_call: NA; v_call: TRBV3-1; j_call: TRBJ2-1